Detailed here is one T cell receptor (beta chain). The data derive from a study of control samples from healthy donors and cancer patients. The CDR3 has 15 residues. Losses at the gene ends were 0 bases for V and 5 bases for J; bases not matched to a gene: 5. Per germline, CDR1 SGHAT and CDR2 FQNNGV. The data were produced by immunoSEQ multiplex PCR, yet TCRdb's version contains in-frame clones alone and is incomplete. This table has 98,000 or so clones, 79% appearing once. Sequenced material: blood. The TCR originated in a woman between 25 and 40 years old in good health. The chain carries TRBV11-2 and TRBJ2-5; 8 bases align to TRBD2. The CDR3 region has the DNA TGTGCCAGCAGCTTAGAGGGCGGGGGGCTTGAGACCCAGTACTTC. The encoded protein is CASSLEGGGLETQYF.